This T cell receptor beta chain was documented in a study of monozygotic twins with cystic fibrosis. Here immunoSEQ multiplex PCR was the method, and the copy in TCRdb shows in-frame clones only, minus some. Altogether around 10,000 clones are present, just over 99% being singletons, with the ten largest covering approximately 0.41%. This CDR3 is 13 amino acids long. Germline CDR1 and CDR2: SGHNT and YYREEE (reference sequence). Between the trimmed V and J ends, which lost 5 bases and 0 bases, there was a span of 7 bases. The study, taken as a whole, reports: Clonality was generally low (median around 0.0098), higher in the most severe patients. Unrelated CF individuals shared fewer identical clonotypes than monozygotic CF twins.

As to this clone: Its matching antigen is unknown.

The specimen sequenced was blood. V usage is TRBV5-4 and J usage is TRBJ2-3; D call uncertain. This receptor was identified in a man in his late teens or twenties with cystic fibrosis. The CDR3 loop is CASSPTSTDTQYF. CDR3 coding DNA: TGTGCCAGCAGTCCCACTAGCACAGATACGCAGTATTTT. The full variable domain, completed using reference TRBV5-4 and TRBJ2-3, is ETGVTQSPTHLIKTRGQQVTLRCSSQSGHNTVSWYQQALGQGPQFIFQYYREEENGRGNFPPRFSGLQFPNYSSELNVNALELDDSALYLCASSPTSTDTQYFGPGTRLTVL.